Shown below are 28 T cell receptor beta chains from a single sample sequenced in a study of CD8 T cells in Susac syndrome. It was with random hexamers that about 0.45 to 1 ug RNA was reverse transcribed. MiXCR, run by TCRdb on the immunoSEQ multiplex PCR reads, gives a single entry per CDR3 protein. The sample lists about 400,000 distinct CDR3 sequences; more than 70% were seen once. Sequenced material: CD8+ T cells from PBMCs. The receptor source for this set is a human donor with multiple sclerosis.

This chain links TRBV7-3 with TRBJ1-2; a possible D gene is TRBD1 (5 bases). Germline V gives CDR1 SGHTA, CDR2 FQGTGA. Trimming cost V 5 bases and J 8 bases, with 15 bases left between them. This CDR3 is built from 13 residues. The CDR3 here is CASSPYQGGGYTF. CDR3 nucleotides: TGTGCCAGCAGCCCGTATCAGGGCGGAGGCTACACCTTC.

This clonotype has a single count. The chain joins TRBV6-5 to TRBJ2-1; perhaps TRBD2 as D (6 bases). CDR1 is MNHEY, CDR2 SVGAGI, per germline. The CDR3 runs to 15 residues. The V end lost 4 bases, the J end lost 3 bases, and 13 bases lay between the germline ends. In DNA form, the CDR3 reads TGTGCCAGCAGTTTAAGGGCTAGCGACTACAATGAGCAGTTCTTC. It yields the protein CASSLRASDYNEQFF.

This clonotype was seen more than once but under ten times. V usage is TRBV2 and J usage is TRBJ2-7, with a tentative D call TRBD1 (6 bases). The CDR3 sequence is 11 residues long. Germline CDR1 reads SNHLY; CDR2 reads FYNNEI. Trimming pared 7 bases from V and 4 bases from J, leaving 8 bases between. The CDR3 is CASTGAYEQYF. The DNA of the CDR3 is TGTGCCAGCACAGGGGCTTACGAGCAGTACTTC.

The count of this clonotype is one. The V call is TRBV24-1, the J call TRBJ1-5; the D gene is possibly TRBD1 (6 bases). In germline, CDR1 is KGHDR, CDR2 SFDVKD. Trimming removed 4 bases at V and 4 bases at J, with 10 bases between. This CDR3 spans 14 amino acids. CDR3 in amino acids: CATSESGANQPQHF. The CDR3, as DNA: TGTGCCACCAGTGAGTCAGGGGCTAATCAGCCCCAGCATTTT.

V usage is TRBV6-5 and J usage is TRBJ2-1, with D unresolved. Germline assignment: CDR1 MNHEY and CDR2 SVGAGI. With 6 bases removed from V and 5 bases from J, the gap between germline ends came to 14 bases. The CDR3 has 14 amino acids. In DNA, the CDR3 is TGTGCCAGCAGCCCCTTCGATACCGACAATGAGCAGTTCTTC. It translates to CASSPFDTDNEQFF.

V and J are TRBV4-1 and TRBJ2-1; 13 nucleotides match TRBD2. V shed 3 bases and J 5 bases; nucleotides not matched to a gene: 19. Per the germline V gene, CDR1 is MGHRA and CDR2 is YSYEKL. The CDR3 loop spans 21 amino acids. The CDR3, as DNA: TGCGCCAGCAGCCACCCACCTACCGGGACTAGCGGGACTCTCCGAGACAATGAGCAGTTCTTC. Amino acids: CASSHPPTGTSGTLRDNEQFF.

The V and J genes are TRBV3-1 and TRBJ2-7, with 9 bases fitting TRBD2. The CDR3 sequence is 18 residues long. Per the germline V gene, CDR1 is LGHDT and CDR2 is YNNKEL (reference sequence). Unmatched junction bases numbered 16, after V lost 3 bases and J lost 4 bases. The CDR3, as DNA: TGTGCCAGCAGCCACCTCGGCGGAGGACTAGCGACTTGGTACGAGCAGTACTTC. Its protein product is CASSHLGGGLATWYEQYF.

V gene TRBV4-1 combines with J gene TRBJ2-1; D gene uncertain. CDR3 length: 14 residues. Trimming took 2 bases from V and 6 from J, leaving 11 bases between them. Germline CDR1 is MGHRA and CDR2 is YSYEKL. The CDR3: CASSQKGQFNEQFF. CDR3 nucleotides: TGCGCCAGCAGCCAAAAAGGGCAATTCAATGAGCAGTTCTTC.

This clonotype has only a few counts. The chain combines TRBV19 with TRBJ2-7, with 7 bases matching TRBD1. V trimming: 4 bases; J trimming: 6 bases; junction bases outside the gene matches: 6. The CDR3 covers 13 residues. Germline V gives CDR1 LNHDA, CDR2 SQIVND (reference sequence). The chain's CDR3 is CASSTKQGLEQYF. CDR3 bases: TGTGCCAGTAGTACTAAACAGGGGCTCGAGCAGTACTTC.

This chain uses TRBV2 with TRBJ1-2; no clear D. V was shortened by 10 bases and J by 8 bases, with 17 bases between the two germline ends. Germline CDR1 is SNHLY and CDR2 is FYNNEI. This CDR3 is 12 amino acids long. CDR3 sequence reads: CATLTPLQGYTF. CDR3 DNA: TGTGCCACCCTGACCCCGCTACAGGGCTACACCTTC.

The gene calls are TRBV7-9 and TRBJ1-1, with D uncertain. Germline-derived CDR1 and CDR2 are SEHNR and FQNEAQ (reference sequence). The length of the CDR3 is 12 residues. With 10 bases removed from V and 7 bases from J, the gap between germline ends came to 16 bases. CDR3: CAIVGPLIEAFF. Here the CDR3 DNA reads TGTGCCATAGTTGGACCGTTAATTGAAGCTTTCTTT.

This chain links TRBV15 with TRBJ1-2; possibly TRBD1 for D (5 bases). The CDR3 totals 14 residues. With 1 base removed from V and 6 bases from J, the gap between germline ends came to 12 bases. CDR1 LNHNV and CDR2 YYDKDF come from the germline V gene (reference sequence). For the CDR3, the DNA is TGTGCCACCAGCAGAGTAGAAGGGGCCGATGGCTACACCTTC. Encoded protein: CATSRVEGADGYTF.

This chain links TRBV13 with TRBJ2-1; tentative D call: TRBD1 (6 bases). CDR3 length equals 13 residues. With 3 bases removed from V and 10 bases from J, the gap between germline ends came to 13 bases. Germline V gene sequence: CDR1 PRHDT, CDR2 FYEKMQ (reference sequence). The CDR3 sequence is CASSFPDRLEQFF. The CDR3 bases are TGTGCCAGCAGCTTCCCTGACAGGCTAGAGCAGTTCTTC.

The chain joins TRBV28 to TRBJ2-5; D is ambiguous. Germline CDR1 is MDHEN and CDR2 is SYDVKM. The germline V and J ends were trimmed by 5 bases and 5 bases, with 21 bases remaining between them. CDR3 length equals 16 residues. CDR3 residues: CASSPPYEAVGETQYF. In nucleotides, the CDR3 is TGTGCCAGCAGTCCCCCCTACGAGGCCGTCGGGGAGACCCAGTACTTC.

This chain connects TRBV5-4 to TRBJ2-7, with TRBD2 identical over 9 bases. With V trimmed by 0 bases and J by 4 bases, 5 bases remained unmatched. Germline V lookup: CDR1 SGHNT, CDR2 YYREEE (reference sequence). This CDR3 comprises 15 residues. The CDR3 region has the DNA TGTGCCAGCAGCTTGGATCGCGGGGGGGAATACGAGCAGTACTTC. It encodes CASSLDRGGEYEQYF.

This clonotype was recorded once. V usage is TRBV5-8 and J usage is TRBJ2-5, with TRBD2 identical over 15 bases. J lost 4 bases, V lost 4 bases, and 8 bases had no gene match. The CDR3 is 17 residues long. Germline CDR1 and CDR2: SGHTS and YDEGEE. CDR3 in amino acids: CASSQGLAGGVGETQYF. In DNA form, the CDR3 reads TGTGCCAGCAGCCAGGGACTAGCGGGAGGAGTGGGAGAGACCCAGTACTTC. Supplemented by reference TRBV5-8 and TRBJ2-5, the full variable domain reads EAGVTQSPTHLIKTRGQQATLRCSPISGHTSVYWYQQALGLGLQFLLWYDEGEERNRGNFPPRFSGRQFPNYSSELNVNALELEDSALYLCASSQGLAGGVGETQYFGPGTRLLVL.

The chain joins TRBV2 to TRBJ1-5; D uncertain. Trimming pared 2 bases from V and 1 base from J, leaving 9 bases between. Looked up from germline, CDR1 is SNHLY and CDR2 is FYNNEI. The CDR3 extends over 15 amino acids. This chain's CDR3 is CASSEIGVSNQPQHF. The DNA for the CDR3 is TGTGCCAGCAGTGAAATAGGTGTCAGCAATCAGCCCCAGCATTTT.

J is TRBJ1-5 and V is TRBV4-2; D is perhaps TRBD1 (5 bases). Per the germline V gene, CDR1 is LGHNA and CDR2 is YNFKEQ. This CDR3 is 16 amino acids long. Trimming pared 0 bases from V and 3 bases from J, leaving 12 bases between. The chain's CDR3 is CASSQEMGRVNQPQHF. DNA of the CDR3: TGTGCCAGCAGCCAAGAGATGGGGCGCGTCAATCAGCCCCAGCATTTT.

The genes are TRBV30 and TRBJ2-2; D ambiguous. The germline CDR1 and CDR2 sequences are GTSNPN and SVGIG (reference sequence). The CDR3 loop spans 13 amino acids. V dropped 2 bases and J dropped 1 base, with 5 bases sitting between them. This CDR3 reads CAWSYGNTGELFF. In DNA form, the CDR3 reads TGTGCCTGGAGTTATGGGAACACCGGGGAGCTGTTTTTT.

The CDR3 region is CSVEDHTPNEQFF. The CDR3 DNA sequence: TGCAGCGTTGAAGATCATACCCCCAATGAGCAGTTCTTC. The rearrangement joins TRBV29-1 to TRBJ2-1; D is ambiguous. There are 13 residues in the CDR3. V lost 0 bases and J lost 6, with 9 bases in between. Germline-derived CDR1 and CDR2 are SQVTM and ANQGSEA.

The V call is TRBV4-1, the J call TRBJ1-5; D might be TRBD1 (6 bases). Trimming removed 2 bases at V and 5 bases at J, with 10 bases between. The length of the CDR3 is 14 residues. Germline assignment: CDR1 MGHRA and CDR2 YSYEKL. CDR3 bases: TGCGCCAGCAGCCAAATACAGGGTTATCAGCCCCAGCATTTT. Translated: CASSQIQGYQPQHF.

The rearrangement uses TRBV7-9 and TRBJ2-7, with D perhaps matching TRBD1 (6 bases). Per the germline V gene, CDR1 is SEHNR and CDR2 is FQNEAQ (reference sequence). V lost 8 bases and J 2 bases, leaving 10 bases between the germline ends. The CDR3 is made up of 12 amino acids. The CDR3: CASWTDPYEQYF. CDR3 coding DNA: TGTGCCAGCTGGACAGACCCCTACGAGCAGTACTTC.

The gene calls are TRBV7-3 and TRBJ1-1, with 8 bases fitting TRBD1. After removal of 5 bases from V and 7 bases from J, the junction contained 6 bases not matched to a gene. This CDR3 contains 13 residues. The germline gives CDR1 SGHTA, CDR2 FQGTGA. The CDR3 loop is CASSDAGGGEAFF. DNA of the CDR3: TGTGCCAGCAGCGATGCAGGGGGCGGTGAAGCTTTCTTT.

The chain has TRBV27 and TRBJ1-5; D not certain. This CDR3 spans 13 amino acids. Germline V gene data show CDR1 as MNHEY and CDR2 as SMNVEV (reference sequence). Between the trimmed V and J ends, which lost 6 bases and 6 bases, there was a span of 12 bases. CDR3 residues: CASSQIWRQPQHF. DNA of the CDR3: TGTGCCAGCAGCCAAATCTGGCGTCAGCCCCAGCATTTT.

V and J are TRBV6-5 and TRBJ2-7; possibly TRBD1 for D (6 bases). This CDR3 has 13 residues. Trimming left V 6 bases short and J 3 bases short, with 12 bases between. Germline CDR1 reads MNHEY; CDR2 reads SVGAGI. The DNA of the CDR3 is TGTGCCAGCAGCTCCGGGACATACTACGAGCAGTACTTC. This gives the protein CASSSGTYYEQYF.

The rearrangement uses TRBV13 and TRBJ1-1; the D is unclear. Trimming cost V 4 bases and J 0 bases, with 9 bases left between them. The CDR3 totals 14 residues. Looked up from germline, CDR1 is PRHDT and CDR2 is FYEKMQ (reference sequence). The CDR3 DNA sequence: TGTGCCAGCAGCTACCCAGTCTTGAACACTGAAGCTTTCTTT. Translation gives CASSYPVLNTEAFF.

The V gene is TRBV15, the J gene TRBJ2-7, with 7 nucleotides matching TRBD1. CDR1 is LNHNV and CDR2 is YYDKDF in the germline V gene (reference sequence). V was clipped by 6 bases and J by 5 bases; unmatched bases: 13. CDR3 length: 15 amino acids. In nucleotides, the CDR3 is TGTGCCACCAGTAGAACAGGGGATCCTTACCACGAGCAGTACTTC. Protein product: CATSRTGDPYHEQYF.

This sequence joins TRBV27 and TRBJ2-2; possibly TRBD2 for D (6 bases). The germline V gene has CDR1 MNHEY and CDR2 SMNVEV (reference sequence). This CDR3 has 16 residues. V gave up 1 base and J gave up 1 base, with 10 bases separating them. The CDR3 is CASSLWGGVNTGELFF. The CDR3 nucleotides are TGTGCCAGCAGTTTATGGGGCGGGGTGAACACCGGGGAGCTGTTTTTT.